A single TCR beta chain is shown here with its context. Its specificity is unknown. Deep was the level at which the assay was run. Assay used: immunoSEQ multiplex PCR; TCRdb lists only in-frame clones, some missing. The table has nearly 1 million clones, more than 75% seen once. The data belong to a study of shared clonotypes between healthy human individuals. CD4+ cell separation produced CD45RA+ naive and CD45RA-negative memory subsets. Study results and limitations: Shared clonotypes: about 5.3% naive CD4, around 3.7% naive CD8, around 2.4% memory CD4, 0.4% memory CD8.

Trimming cost V 7 bases and J 0 bases, with 11 bases left between them. CDR1 is ENHRY, CDR2 SYGVKD, per germline. The CDR3 runs 14 residues. This chain joins TRBV10-3 and TRBJ2-3, with unresolved D. Sequenced: memory CD4+ T cells sorted from blood. Subset in this sample: CD45RA-negative fraction. The sequence was obtained from a man aged 18 to 35 in good health. CDR3 amino acids: CAITPLGSTDTQYF. The CDR3 bases are TGTGCCATCACCCCGCTGGGGAGCACAGATACGCAGTATTTT.